A single sample is the source of the 27 T cell receptor beta chains below, sequenced in a study of T cell changes during pregnancy in multiple sclerosis. TCRdb's table, derived via immunoSEQ multiplex PCR, lists solely in-frame clones and lacks some. The table lists about 50,000 clones, 94% of them singletons. The sample in question was CD4+ T cells from peripheral blood mononuclear cells, obtained in the third trimester of pregnancy. Receptors originate from a female donor with multiple sclerosis, enrolled in a pregnancy study.

The gene calls are TRBV5-1 and TRBJ1-2; 8 bases agree with TRBD1. J lost 3 bases, V lost 3 bases, and 1 base had no gene match. Germline values: CDR1 SGHRS, CDR2 YFSETQ. The CDR3 covers 13 residues. Here the CDR3 reads CASSSGGDYGYTF. CDR3 in DNA: TGCGCCAGCAGCTCAGGGGGCGACTATGGCTACACCTTC.

The chain recombines TRBV16 with TRBJ2-7, with TRBD1 identical over 10 bases. Trimming removed 1 base from V and 6 bases from J; junction bases left unmatched: 3. The CDR3 loop spans 14 amino acids. Germline V gene data show CDR1 as KGHSY and CDR2 as FQNENV. CDR3 in DNA: TGTGCCAGCAGCCAATGGGACAGGGGTGCCGAGCAGTACTTC. The encoded protein is CASSQWDRGAEQYF.

This clone was recorded a few times. The chain uses TRBV14 and TRBJ2-7, with TRBD1 matching over 8 bases. Germline CDR1 SGHDN, CDR2 FVKESK. The J segment lost 4 bases and the V segment lost 5 bases, leaving 10 bases of the junction unmatched. The CDR3 runs to 15 residues. CDR3 protein: CASSGQGTGPYEQYF. In nucleotides, the CDR3 is TGTGCCAGCAGCGGACAAGGGACAGGACCTTACGAGCAGTACTTC.

This clone was found once. The V call is TRBV7-9, the J call TRBJ2-1; possible D gene TRBD2, 6 bases. From germline, CDR1 is SEHNR and CDR2 FQNEAQ (reference sequence). This CDR3 is 17 amino acids long. The V end lost 3 bases, the J end lost 1 base, and 16 bases lay between the germline ends. The CDR3 DNA is TGTGCCAGCAGCTTGATACGGGACTCCGAGTCCTACAATGAGCAGTTCTTC. Amino acids: CASSLIRDSESYNEQFF.

The chain uses TRBV10-3 and TRBJ1-4, with D possibly matching TRBD1 (5 bases). Trimming pared 3 bases from V and 3 bases from J, leaving 8 bases between. Germline V gene sequence: CDR1 ENHRY, CDR2 SYGVKD. The CDR3 has 14 amino acids. CDR3 sequence: CAISETGSNEKLFF. Here the CDR3 DNA reads TGTGCCATCAGTGAAACAGGTTCTAATGAAAAACTGTTTTTT.

This clone appeared once. The chain combines TRBV6-5 with TRBJ2-7; TRBD2 agrees at 9 bases. CDR1 MNHEY and CDR2 SVGAGI come from the germline V gene. The CDR3 sequence is 15 residues long. The ends lost 6 bases at V and 0 bases at J; junction bases unmatched: 6. The CDR3 DNA follows: TGTGCCAGCAGAGATCTAGCGGGGAGCTCCTACGAGCAGTACTTC. Protein: CASRDLAGSSYEQYF.

Remarks on this clone: No conserved phenylalanine or tryptophan is present at the end of the CDR3, so a read error is the likely explanation. The rearrangement links TRBV5-4 to TRBJ2-4; 11 nucleotides align to TRBD2. This CDR3 has 16 residues. The J segment lost 1 base and the V segment lost 2 bases, leaving 2 bases of the junction unmatched. Germline V CDR1 and CDR2: SGHNT, YYREEE (reference sequence). The CDR3 region is CASSFVAGGAKNIQYL. Here the CDR3 DNA reads TGTGCCAGCAGCTTCGTAGCGGGAGGGGCCAAAAACATTCAGTACCTC.

Note on this clone: Sequence at one end of the junction differs from germline and may be a read error. This specimen includes other DNA sequences encoding the same CDR3. The V and J genes are TRBV6-5 and TRBJ2-2, with TRBD1 matching over 8 bases. Germline CDR1 MNHEY, CDR2 SVGAGI. CDR3 size: 14 residues. The CDR3 nucleotides are TGTGCCAGCATGGTGACAGGGGACACCGGAGAGCTGTTTTTT. This translates into CASMVTGDTGELFF.

This chain joins TRBV30 and TRBJ2-7, with 9 bases fitting TRBD1. The CDR3 totals 13 residues. The trim removed 5 bases at V and 0 bases at J, leaving 2 bases unmatched. Germline assignment: CDR1 GTSNPN and CDR2 SVGIG (reference sequence). CDR3 sequence reads: CAWGQGSSYEQYF. The DNA of the CDR3 is TGTGCCTGGGGACAGGGGAGCTCCTACGAGCAGTACTTC.

This clone was picked up a small number of times. This rearrangement joins TRBV4-1 to TRBJ1-2; 9 bases match TRBD1. The germline CDR1 and CDR2 sequences are MGHRA and YSYEKL. The length of the CDR3 is 15 residues. V trimming: 2 bases; J trimming: 4 bases; junction bases outside the gene matches: 5. The CDR3 region is CASSQTGGRGYGYTF. The CDR3 DNA sequence: TGCGCCAGCAGCCAAACAGGGGGCAGAGGCTATGGCTACACCTTC.

The V call is TRBV4-3, the J call TRBJ1-5, with D uncertain. CDR1 is LGHNA and CDR2 is YSLEER in the germline V gene. Trimming left V 0 bases short and J 0 bases short, with 6 bases between. The CDR3 runs to 15 residues. The CDR3: CASSQDRYSNQPQHF. The CDR3, as DNA: TGCGCCAGCAGCCAAGACAGATATAGCAATCAGCCCCAGCATTTT.

This chain joins TRBV4-1 and TRBJ1-2; perhaps TRBD1 as D (5 bases). The ends were cut back, 1 base at V and 5 bases at J, with 20 bases in the middle. The CDR3 spans 17 residues. Germline V CDR1 and CDR2: MGHRA, YSYEKL. This chain's CDR3 is CASSQVSTVPGVYGYTF. The DNA of the CDR3 is TGCGCCAGCAGCCAAGTTAGCACCGTACCGGGGGTTTATGGCTACACCTTC.

The V and J genes are TRBV27 and TRBJ2-5; the D gene is possibly TRBD2 (5 bases). V was clipped by 3 bases and J by 7 bases, with 15 bases between them. CDR1 is MNHEY and CDR2 is SMNVEV in the germline V gene (reference sequence). CDR3 length equals 14 residues. The CDR3 bases are TGTGCCAGCAGTTTTGACGGCCCGGGGAGGACCCAGTACTTC. Protein: CASSFDGPGRTQYF.

V gene TRBV9 combines with J gene TRBJ1-5, with D unresolved. Germline-derived CDR1 and CDR2 are SGDLS and YYNGEE. Trimming removed 0 bases from V and 4 bases from J, with 8 bases in between. The CDR3 length is 14 residues. DNA for the CDR3: TGTGCCAGCAGCGTAGAGGGAGCGAATCAGCCCCAGCATTTT. It is translated as CASSVEGANQPQHF.

The V call is TRBV15, the J call TRBJ2-7; no clear D. Germline V gene sequence: CDR1 LNHNV, CDR2 YYDKDF (reference sequence). Trimming took off 0 bases at V and 2 bases at J, with 14 bases between the two ends. The CDR3 runs to 16 residues. The CDR3 nucleotides read TGTGCCACCAGCAGAGATCAGGCAGGTGTTCCCTACGAGCAGTACTTC. Amino acids: CATSRDQAGVPYEQYF.

The rearrangement links TRBV5-1 to TRBJ2-7; 10 positions match TRBD2. Germline V CDR1 and CDR2: SGHRS, YFSETQ. After removal of 2 bases from V and 7 bases from J, the junction contained 12 bases not matched to a gene. This CDR3 has 16 residues. Written as DNA, the CDR3 is TGCGCCAGCAGCTTTGATCCGGGACTAGCGTTTGGAGAGCAGTACTTC. Its protein product is CASSFDPGLAFGEQYF.

The V gene is TRBV11-2, the J gene TRBJ1-6; no reliable D call. This CDR3 is 15 amino acids long. V was shortened by 2 bases and J by 5 bases, with 10 bases between the two germline ends. Germline-derived CDR1 and CDR2 are SGHAT and FQNNGV. The CDR3 DNA sequence: TGTGCCAGCAGCTTAACAACACCAAATAATTCACCCCTCCACTTT. Translating it yields CASSLTTPNNSPLHF.

The CDR3 loop reads CARSQDSTYEQYF. DNA of the CDR3: TGTGCCAGAAGCCAAGACAGTACCTACGAGCAGTACTTC. This chain links TRBV5-3 with TRBJ2-7; possibly TRBD1 for D (5 bases). TRBV5-3 is identified as an open reading frame with a role that is uncertain. The CDR3 is made up of 13 amino acids. Trimming removed 4 bases from V and 2 bases from J, with 10 bases in between.

This chain links TRBV19 with TRBJ2-1; 8 nucleotides line up with TRBD1. The CDR3 has 14 residues. Trimming removed 7 bases from V and 0 bases from J; junction bases left unmatched: 2. Per the germline V gene, CDR1 is LNHDA and CDR2 is SQIVND (reference sequence). CDR3 DNA: TGTGCCAGTAATGACAGGGGCTCCTACAATGAGCAGTTCTTC. It codes for CASNDRGSYNEQFF.

This clone was picked up one time. The chain combines TRBV5-4 with TRBJ1-1, with TRBD1 matching over 7 bases. With 0 bases clipped from V and 0 bases from J, the junction kept 2 bases outside the gene matches. CDR1 and CDR2 (germline): SGHNT, YYREEE (reference sequence). This CDR3 region has 15 residues. CDR3 coding DNA: TGTGCCAGCAGCTTGGGGACAGGACTGAACACTGAAGCTTTCTTT. Translating it yields CASSLGTGLNTEAFF. The variable domain in full, completed from reference TRBV5-4 and TRBJ1-1, reads ETGVTQSPTHLIKTRGQQVTLRCSSQSGHNTVSWYQQALGQGPQFIFQYYREEENGRGNFPPRFSGLQFPNYSSELNVNALELDDSALYLCASSLGTGLNTEAFFGQGTRLTVV.

The rearrangement joins TRBV14 to TRBJ2-7, with 12 bases matching TRBD2. J gave up 5 bases and V 4 bases, and 12 bases lay outside the gene matches. Germline V gene lookup returns CDR1 SGHDN and CDR2 FVKESK. The CDR3 length is 17 residues. CDR3 sequence (DNA): TGTGCCAGCAGCCTCAGACTAGCGGGAGTATCCTTGAACGAGCAGTACTTC. Residues: CASSLRLAGVSLNEQYF.

As for this clone: One end of the junction varies from germline; a read error may be responsible. This sequence joins TRBV6-1 and TRBJ1-5, with 9 bases aligning to TRBD1. The V gene's germline CDR1 is MNHNS and CDR2 SASEGT. The length of the CDR3 is 15 residues. The DNA for the CDR3 is TGTGCCAGCACTGAACCGGGACAGGGCGTTCAGCCCCAGCATTTT. It yields the protein CASTEPGQGVQPQHF.

This clone has just a few counts. The V and J genes are TRBV11-2 and TRBJ1-2, with TRBD1 matching 9 bases. V was clipped by 4 bases and J by 6 bases; unmatched bases: 9. This CDR3 comprises 15 residues. Germline V gene data show CDR1 as SGHAT and CDR2 as FQNNGV. CDR3 DNA: TGTGCCAGCAGCTACCCCGGGGACAGGGTCGATGGCTACACCTTC. It encodes CASSYPGDRVDGYTF.

This clone was seen a single time. The chain uses TRBV18 and TRBJ2-7; 7 bases agree with TRBD1. The CDR3 contains 16 residues. The germline V gene encodes CDR1 KGHSH and CDR2 LQKENI. V was pared by 1 base and J by 3 bases, with 9 bases of the junction left unmatched. CDR3 region: CASSPRNNRGNYEQYF. The DNA for the CDR3 is TGTGCCAGCTCACCACGTAACAACAGGGGCAACTACGAGCAGTACTTC. Full variable domain (missing parts from reference TRBV18 and TRBJ2-7): NAGVMQNPRHLVRRRGQEARLRCSPMKGHSHVYWYRQLPEEGLKFMVYLQKENIIDESGMPKERFSAEFPKEGPSILRIQQVVRGDSAAYFCASSPRNNRGNYEQYFGPGTRLTVT.

The chain combines TRBV6-6 with TRBJ1-5, with TRBD1 identical over 10 bases. Germline V gene sequence: CDR1 MNHNY, CDR2 SVGAGI (reference sequence). J lost 0 bases, V lost 6 bases, and 5 bases had no gene match. The CDR3 contains 16 residues. This CDR3 reads CASSTGTGVSNQPQHF. CDR3 bases: TGTGCCAGCAGCACCGGGACAGGGGTTAGCAATCAGCCCCAGCATTTT.

The V gene is TRBV5-1, the J gene TRBJ1-1; D ambiguous. Germline V gene sequence: CDR1 SGHRS, CDR2 YFSETQ. The V end was cut by 0 bases, the J end by 6 bases, with 12 bases between. CDR3 size: 14 residues. The CDR3 DNA follows: TGCGCCAGCAGCTTGGGCGGGGTTGGTTCTGAAGCTTTCTTT. Protein product: CASSLGGVGSEAFF.

The chain links TRBV19 to TRBJ2-5, with 12 bases that match TRBD2. This CDR3 is 16 amino acids long. The V gene's germline CDR1 is LNHDA and CDR2 SQIVND (reference sequence). Unmatched junction bases numbered 9, after V lost 4 bases and J lost 6 bases. CDR3 sequence reads: CASSRETSGRSKTQYF. CDR3 DNA sequence: TGTGCCAGTAGTAGGGAGACTAGCGGGAGATCAAAGACCCAGTACTTC.